The 20 T cell receptor beta chains below were found in one sample sequenced in a study of patients and donors after allogeneic stem cell transplantation. TCRdb re-derived calls from the RT-PCR reads in MiXCR, one entry per CDR3 protein. The table lists some 960,000 distinct CDR3 sequences, about a sixth of them singletons, with 5% to 6.5% in the top ten. The sample consisted of blood, either unsorted or a sorted T cell fraction (not recorded which). All receptors come from a human donor who was either an allogeneic HSCT recipient or a stem cell or donor lymphocyte infusion donor (not recorded which). It is not recorded whose cells these are; they may come from a transplant donor.

This clonotype was seen more than once but under ten times. The chain employs TRBV4-2 and TRBJ1-5; no definite D call. Looked up from germline, CDR1 is LGHNA and CDR2 is YNFKEQ. V dropped 1 base and J dropped 0 bases, with 10 bases sitting between them. The CDR3 spans 16 residues. CDR3 sequence reads: CASSQAGLISNQPQHF. The CDR3, as DNA: TGTGCCAGCAGCCAAGCTGGGCTAATTAGCAATCAGCCCCAGCATTTT.

V is TRBV24-1 and J is TRBJ2-5; D possibly corresponds to TRBD2 (6 bases). Germline CDR1 is KGHDR and CDR2 is SFDVKD. Trimming took off 5 bases at V and 7 bases at J, with 13 bases between the two ends. The CDR3 length is 13 residues. This CDR3 reads CATSVGGAPTQYF. The CDR3 nucleotides are TGTGCCACCAGTGTGGGCGGGGCCCCGACCCAGTACTTC.

The rearrangement joins TRBV20-1 to TRBJ2-3; TRBD1 is a possible D gene (6 bases). Germline lookup yields CDR1 DFQATT and CDR2 SNEGSKA (reference sequence). The CDR3 has 13 amino acids. The ends were cut back, 2 bases at V and 7 bases at J, with 13 bases in the middle. DNA for the CDR3: TGCAGTGCTAGACCAACAGGGACGAATACGCAGTATTTT. This translates into CSARPTGTNTQYF.

In its sample, this clonotype was seen a few times. This rearrangement joins TRBV7-9 to TRBJ2-3; D may be TRBD2 (6 bases). V was trimmed by 5 bases and J by 0 bases, leaving 18 bases between them. Germline V CDR1 and CDR2: SEHNR, FQNEAQ (reference sequence). The CDR3 loop spans 17 amino acids. CDR3 in amino acids: CASSATRDFSSTDTQYF. In DNA form, the CDR3 reads TGTGCCAGCAGCGCCACCCGGGACTTCTCTAGCACAGATACGCAGTATTTT.

This clonotype appeared many times. The V and J genes are TRBV5-1 and TRBJ1-5, with 7 bases identical to TRBD1. CDR3 length: 15 residues. The germline V gene encodes CDR1 SGHRS and CDR2 YFSETQ. The junction had 2 bases not matched to a gene; V was cut back by 0 bases and J by 2 bases. CDR3 region: CASSLEGGGNQPQHF. In nucleotides, the CDR3 is TGCGCCAGCAGCTTGGAAGGGGGCGGCAATCAGCCCCAGCATTTT.

This clonotype was observed a handful of times. This rearrangement joins TRBV25-1 to TRBJ1-4; TRBD1 agrees at 9 bases. V was pared by 1 base and J by 5 bases, with 2 bases of the junction left unmatched. This CDR3 is built from 15 residues. From germline, CDR1 is MGHDK and CDR2 SYGVNS. The CDR3 loop is CASSESGTGNEKLFF. Written as DNA, the CDR3 is TGTGCCAGCAGTGAATCGGGGACAGGGAATGAAAAACTGTTTTTT.

The V and J genes are TRBV12-3 or TRBV12-4 and TRBJ1-5; D unclear. This CDR3 has 12 residues. V was shortened by 8 bases and J by 7 bases, with 12 bases between the two germline ends. The CDR3 spells CASGYAEQPQHF. The CDR3 nucleotides read TGTGCCAGCGGGTATGCAGAACAGCCCCAGCATTTT.

This clonotype came up a few times. This chain joins TRBV9 and TRBJ2-1, with a tentative D call TRBD2 (5 bases). Trimming removed 2 bases from V and 4 bases from J, with 28 bases in between. Germline V gene data show CDR1 as SGDLS and CDR2 as YYNGEE. The CDR3 runs to 20 residues. The CDR3 is CASSVGPSDERHLKYNEQFF. The CDR3 DNA is TGTGCCAGCAGCGTGGGTCCCAGTGACGAGCGGCATTTAAAATACAATGAGCAGTTCTTC.

The rearrangement links TRBV7-9 to TRBJ2-5; D uncertain. This CDR3 has 14 residues. V shed 2 bases and J shed 3 bases, with 10 bases lying between them. Germline assignment: CDR1 SEHNR and CDR2 FQNEAQ (reference sequence). CDR3 nucleotides: TGTGCCAGCAGCTTATCCGGGTCTAAAGAGACCCAGTACTTC. This encodes CASSLSGSKETQYF.

The gene calls are TRBV6-5 and TRBJ2-1; D possibly uses TRBD1 or TRBD2 (5 bases each). This CDR3 contains 13 residues. Trimming took off 0 bases at V and 9 bases at J, with 9 bases between the two ends. Germline CDR1 is MNHEY and CDR2 is SVGAGI. The CDR3 spells CASSYSSGAEQFF. CDR3 sequence (DNA): TGTGCCAGCAGTTACTCTTCCGGGGCTGAGCAGTTCTTC.

Only a few counts were recorded for this clonotype. The chain has TRBV12-3 or TRBV12-4 and TRBJ2-7, with 10 nucleotides matching TRBD2. The CDR3 covers 15 residues. The V segment lost 3 bases and the J segment 0 bases; nucleotides outside the gene matches: 2. The CDR3 region has the DNA TGTGCCAGCAGTTTCGCTAGCGGGAGCTCCTACGAGCAGTACTTC. This codes for CASSFASGSSYEQYF.

In this sample, this clonotype turned up a few times. This chain joins TRBV12-3 or TRBV12-4 and TRBJ1-6; TRBD1 matches 7 bases. V trimming: 7 bases; J trimming: 10 bases; junction bases outside the gene matches: 16. CDR3 length equals 16 residues. This chain's CDR3 is CASKSQDRPLSSPLHF. The CDR3, as DNA: TGTGCCAGCAAGAGCCAGGACAGGCCGCTAAGCTCACCCCTCCACTTT.

This clonotype was counted only a few times. No DNA is shown, since the ends of the CDR3 on it are uncertain; the CDR3 is the one TCRdb lists. The rearrangement joins TRBV5-1 to TRBJ2-2; the table assigns TRBD2, which was not confirmed against the DNA. Germline-derived CDR1 and CDR2 are SGHRS and YFSETQ. With termini counted, the CDR3 has 16 amino acids. CDR3 in amino acids: CASSLAGTFSPGSCFF.

This clonotype was detected only a few times. The CDR3, as DNA: TGTGCCAGCACCTCGACAGGGTCAACTTCACCCCTCCACTTT. Translating it yields CASTSTGSTSPLHF. The V and J genes are TRBV12-3 or TRBV12-4 and TRBJ1-6, with 7 nucleotides matching TRBD1. The CDR3 sequence is 14 residues long. The V gene end was trimmed by 7 bases and the J gene end by 9 bases; junction bases not matched to a gene: 9.

The chain links TRBV12-3 or TRBV12-4 to TRBJ2-5, with D maybe TRBD1 (6 bases). The CDR3 sequence is 16 residues long. Trimming cost V 5 bases and J 1 base, with 17 bases left between them. The chain's CDR3 is CASSGARGSVQETQYF. The CDR3, as DNA: TGTGCCAGCAGTGGGGCTAGGGGGTCCGTCCAAGAGACCCAGTACTTC.

The gene calls are TRBV25-1 and TRBJ2-3; 8 bases fit TRBD2. Germline V gene lookup returns CDR1 MGHDK and CDR2 SYGVNS. CDR3 length: 14 residues. J lost 8 bases, V lost 0 bases, and 4 bases had no gene match. CDR3 sequence (DNA): TGTGCCAGCAGTGAATATCGAGCGGGAGCTACGCAGTATTTT. Its translation: CASSEYRAGATQYF.

The rearrangement joins TRBV6-5 to TRBJ1-1; 9 positions match TRBD1. With 2 bases clipped from V and 1 base from J, the junction kept 11 bases outside the gene matches. CDR3 size: 18 residues. Per the germline V gene, CDR1 is MNHEY and CDR2 is SVGAGI. CDR3 nucleotides: TGTGCCAGCAGTTACCACGTCCCGGGACAGGGATCGAACACTGAAGCTTTCTTT. This sequence encodes CASSYHVPGQGSNTEAFF.

This clonotype was seen a few times. The chain uses TRBV3-1 and TRBJ2-2; D might be TRBD2 (5 bases). Between the trimmed V and J ends, which lost 3 bases and 5 bases, there was a span of 10 bases. The germline gives CDR1 LGHDT, CDR2 YNNKEL (reference sequence). The CDR3 contains 14 residues. The CDR3 DNA reads as TGTGCCAGCAGCCACCCGACTAAAACCGGGGAGCTGTTTTTT. Protein: CASSHPTKTGELFF.

This clonotype appeared many times. V and J are TRBV7-6 and TRBJ2-3, with D perhaps matching TRBD1 or TRBD2 (5 bases each). Germline V gene lookup returns CDR1 SGHVS and CDR2 FNYEAQ. This CDR3 has 14 residues. Trimming pared 5 bases from V and 4 bases from J, leaving 13 bases between. CDR3 nucleotides: TGTGCCAGCAGCCCCCAGGGACGGGCAGATACGCAGTATTTT. Its protein product is CASSPQGRADTQYF.

This clonotype was recorded a few times. The V call is TRBV11-3, the J call TRBJ2-1; D is unresolved. The germline V gene encodes CDR1 SGHNT and CDR2 YENEEA. Trimming took off 8 bases at V and 0 bases at J, with 8 bases between the two ends. This CDR3 region has 13 residues. The CDR3 region is CASRVASYNEQFF. In nucleotides, the CDR3 is TGTGCCAGCCGGGTGGCCTCCTACAATGAGCAGTTCTTC.